A selection of T cell receptor beta chains follows, all from one sample in a study of blood T cell repertoires in COVID-19. This table comes from immunoSEQ multiplex PCR, and its TCRdb copy is limited to in-frame clones, with some not included. The table includes 97,000 or so clones, roughly 87% detected once. The sample was peripheral blood. All receptors come from a woman between 45 and 65 years old with COVID-19, enrolled during active disease. CDR3s include the opening cysteine and the closing phenylalanine or tryptophan. A D gene is named only where the DNA matches it firmly. Clone size, where shown, is once, few, many, or a class for clones that have expanded.

CASRDWTGALNQPQHF TGTGCCAGCAGGGACTGGACAGGGGCCCTCAATCAGCCCCAGCATTTT once TRBJ1-5 TRBD1 TRBV28
CASSGVAGVVYEQFF TGTGCCAGCAGTGGGGTAGCGGGGGTCGTGTATGAGCAGTTCTTC NA TRBJ2-1 TRBD2 TRBV2
CASSQDLLRTGGNEQFF TGTGCCAGCAGCCAAGATCTTTTAAGGACAGGGGGCAATGAGCAGTTCTTC NA TRBJ2-1 TRBD1 TRBV3-1/TRBV3-2
CASSFRPGTVLYEQYF TGTGCCAGCAGCTTTCGTCCGGGGACAGTACTCTACGAGCAGTACTTC NA TRBJ2-7 TRBD1 TRBV5-6
CASSQRPGADEAFF TGCGCCAGCAGCCAACGACCAGGGGCGGATGAAGCTTTCTTT NA TRBJ1-1 NA TRBV4-1
CASGSTARATYEQYF TGTGCTAGTGGTTCGACCGCCAGGGCCACCTACGAGCAGTACTTC NA TRBJ2-7 NA TRBV12-5
CSVGPDTQYF TGCAGCGTTGGGCCAGATACGCAGTATTTT NA TRBJ2-3 NA TRBV29-1
CASSLTLTSTDTQYF TGTGCCAGCAGCCTGACACTTACTAGCACAGATACGCAGTATTTT NA TRBJ2-3 NA TRBV6-5
CASSRTGWYEQYF TGTGCCAGCAGCCGGACAGGGTGGTACGAGCAGTACTTC NA TRBJ2-7 TRBD1 TRBV27
CASREPGQGASGELFF TGTGCCAGCAGAGAACCGGGACAGGGGGCCTCCGGGGAGCTGTTTTTT NA TRBJ2-2 TRBD1 TRBV7-3
CASETPTNEKLFF TGTGCCAGCGAGACACCAACTAATGAAAAACTGTTTTTT NA TRBJ1-4 NA TRBV6-6
CASRPDFTYQETQYF TGTGCCAGCAGACCGGACTTTACGTACCAAGAGACCCAGTACTTC once TRBJ2-5 NA TRBV11-2
CASSADRGENIQYF TGTGCCAGCAGCGCTGACAGGGGGGAAAACATTCAGTACTTC NA TRBJ2-4 TRBD1 TRBV7-2
CAWSVRAGGSYEQYF TGTGCCTGGAGTGTACGGGCAGGGGGCTCCTACGAGCAGTACTTC NA TRBJ2-7 TRBD1 TRBV30
CASSYSPGSNTGELFF TGTGCCAGCAGTTACTCGCCGGGGTCGAACACCGGGGAGCTGTTTTTT NA TRBJ2-2 NA TRBV6-2/TRBV6-3
CASSPWTSAETQYF TGTGCCAGCAGCCCTTGGACTAGCGCAGAGACCCAGTACTTC NA TRBJ2-5 TRBD2 TRBV9
CASSPGGWDADTQYF TGCGCCAGCAGCCCGGGGGGTTGGGACGCAGATACGCAGTATTTT NA TRBJ2-3 TRBD2 TRBV5-1
CASSRAPGQGWHEQFF TGTGCCAGCAGTCGAGCCCCGGGACAGGGTTGGCATGAGCAGTTCTTC NA TRBJ2-1 TRBD1 TRBV6-6
CASSYSQGGADTQYF TGTGCCAGCAGTTATTCACAGGGCGGCGCAGATACGCAGTATTTT NA TRBJ2-3 NA TRBV6-5
CASSETVTGNLEDTQYF TGTGCCAGCAGTGAAACAGTGACAGGGAACCTTGAGGATACGCAGTATTTT once TRBJ2-3 TRBD1 TRBV6-1
CASSSPQTPNIQYF TGTGCCAGCAGCTCCCCCCAGACACCAAACATTCAGTACTTC NA TRBJ2-4 NA TRBV7-2
CASSPLRGPDNEQFF TGCGCCAGCAGCCCCCTCCGGGGTCCCGACAATGAGCAGTTCTTC NA TRBJ2-1 NA TRBV5-1
CASSPGADYGYTF TGTGCCAGCAGTCCAGGGGCCGACTATGGCTACACCTTC many TRBJ1-2 NA TRBV6-5
CASSVAFGETQYF TGTGCCAGCAGCGTAGCTTTCGGGGAGACCCAGTACTTC NA TRBJ2-5 NA TRBV9
CASSFSPVSGGGEKLFF TGTGCCAGCAGCTTCTCCCCCGTCTCTGGGGGAGGCGAAAAACTGTTTTTT NA TRBJ1-4 NA TRBV5-6
CASSEGAGPGDTQYF TGTGCCAGCAGTGAAGGGGCAGGGCCGGGAGATACGCAGTATTTT NA TRBJ2-3 NA TRBV6-4
CASRVQDDGNQPQHF TGTGCCAGCAGGGTACAGGATGATGGCAATCAGCCCCAGCATTTT NA TRBJ1-5 NA TRBV2
CAISTGASTDTQYF TGTGCCATCTCGACAGGGGCTAGCACAGATACGCAGTATTTT NA TRBJ2-3 TRBD1 TRBV10-3